Shown below are 13 T cell receptor beta chains from a single sample sequenced in a study of blood T cell repertoires in COVID-19. The protocol was immunoSEQ multiplex PCR, while the TCRdb copy is restricted to in-frame clones and leaves out a portion. The table has fewer than 300,000 clones, less than 85% seen once. Material for sequencing was peripheral blood. The receptors shown here come from a woman aged 70-85 years with active or convalescent COVID-19.

CDR3 sequence (DNA): TGTGCCAGCAGTTTTGGTCCTACTAACTATGGCTACACCTTC. Residues: CASSFGPTNYGYTF. This chain joins TRBV28 and TRBJ1-2; no clear D gene. The germline gives CDR1 MDHEN, CDR2 SYDVKM. This CDR3 comprises 14 residues. Trimming removed 3 bases at V and 0 bases at J, with 8 bases between.

This chain uses TRBV7-9 with TRBJ2-1; TRBD2 matches at 11 bases. The CDR3 covers 19 residues. Per the germline V gene, CDR1 is SEHNR and CDR2 is FQNEAQ (reference sequence). The V gene end was trimmed by 5 bases and the J gene end by 0 bases; junction bases not matched to a gene: 12. CDR3 in amino acids: CASSTILAGEPYSYNEQFF. The CDR3 region has the DNA TGTGCCAGCAGCACCATACTAGCGGGAGAACCATACTCCTACAATGAGCAGTTCTTC. The full variable domain, its missing parts supplied by reference TRBV7-9 and TRBJ2-1, is DTGVSQNPRHKITKRGQNVTFRCDPISEHNRLYWYRQTLGQGPEFLTYFQNEAQLEKSRLLSDRFSAERPKGSFSTLEIQRTEQGDSAMYLCASSTILAGEPYSYNEQFFGPGTRLTVL.

The chain couples TRBV19 to TRBJ1-3; D might be TRBD1 (6 bases). The V end was cut by 6 bases, the J end by 4 bases, with 13 bases between. The CDR3 is made up of 14 amino acids. CDR1 is LNHDA and CDR2 is SQIVND in the germline V gene (reference sequence). In nucleotides, the CDR3 is TGTGCCAGTAGAGGGGGGGCAGACGGAAACACCATATATTTT. This translates into CASRGGADGNTIYF.

This sequence joins TRBV30 and TRBJ1-1; 7 positions agree with TRBD1. CDR1 is GTSNPN, CDR2 SVGIG, per germline (reference sequence). The junction had 17 bases not matched to a gene; V was cut back by 2 bases and J by 5 bases. There are 17 residues in the CDR3. The CDR3 loop reads CAWSRITGVRAVTEAFF. The CDR3 DNA sequence: TGTGCCTGGAGTCGTATTACAGGGGTCAGGGCCGTTACTGAAGCTTTCTTT.

V gene TRBV10-2 combines with J gene TRBJ2-3, with 9 positions matching TRBD2. Germline loops: CDR1 WSHSY, CDR2 SAAADI. After removal of 3 bases from V and 8 bases from J, the junction contained 9 bases not matched to a gene. The CDR3 is 15 amino acids. The CDR3 region has the DNA TGCGCCAGCAGTGAATCCGGGACTAGCATAGGTACGCAGTATTTT. This translates into CASSESGTSIGTQYF.

The rearrangement links TRBV11-2 to TRBJ2-3, with TRBD2 matching 8 bases. The CDR3 spans 16 residues. The trim removed 5 bases at V and 0 bases at J, leaving 7 bases unmatched. CDR1 and CDR2 (germline): SGHAT, FQNNGV. The CDR3 loop is CASSLIAGTSTDTQYF. In DNA, the CDR3 is TGTGCCAGCAGCCTTATAGCGGGAACAAGCACAGATACGCAGTATTTT.

The sample holds one count of this clone. This chain connects TRBV4-1 to TRBJ1-5; maybe TRBD1 (5 bases). The CDR3 is made up of 15 amino acids. V was cut by 0 bases and J by 7 bases, with 13 bases left in between. Germline CDR1 is MGHRA and CDR2 is YSYEKL. CDR3 residues: CASSQEDTRRQPQHF. In DNA, the CDR3 is TGCGCCAGCAGCCAAGAGGACACCCGAAGACAGCCCCAGCATTTT.

The chain carries TRBV19 and TRBJ1-5; D is perhaps TRBD1 (5 bases). Per the germline V gene, CDR1 is LNHDA and CDR2 is SQIVND (reference sequence). The V end was cut by 6 bases, the J end by 3 bases, with 9 bases between. This CDR3 has 13 residues. The CDR3: CASRQDPNQPQHF. The CDR3 DNA reads TGTGCCAGTAGACAGGATCCCAATCAGCCCCAGCATTTT.

This chain uses TRBV28 with TRBJ1-2; D perhaps matches TRBD1 (5 bases). CDR3 length: 12 residues. Germline V lookup: CDR1 MDHEN, CDR2 SYDVKM. Deletions cut 8 bases from V and 1 base from J, with 8 bases between. The CDR3 is CASAGINYGYTF. The DNA for the CDR3 is TGTGCCAGCGCAGGGATTAACTATGGCTACACCTTC.

The genes are TRBV10-3 and TRBJ1-1; no firm D call. V was pared by 1 base and J by 5 bases, with 5 bases between. The V gene's germline CDR1 is ENHRY and CDR2 SYGVKD. The CDR3 runs 12 residues. CDR3 nucleotide sequence: TGTGCCATCAGTGAGTGGCGGACTGAAGCTTTCTTT. Translation gives CAISEWRTEAFF.

This rearrangement joins TRBV29-1 to TRBJ1-2; D perhaps matches TRBD1 (5 bases). The CDR3 contains 13 residues. Trimming took 4 bases from V and 3 from J, leaving 12 bases between them. Looked up from germline, CDR1 is SQVTM and CDR2 is ANQGSEA. CDR3 sequence reads: CSVGSAGDYGYTF. CDR3 in DNA: TGCAGCGTTGGCTCGGCGGGGGACTATGGCTACACCTTC.

The V and J genes are TRBV6-5 and TRBJ2-1, with D possibly being TRBD2 (6 bases). V was cut by 5 bases and J by 10 bases, with 21 bases left in between. This CDR3 comprises 15 residues. In germline, CDR1 is MNHEY, CDR2 SVGAGI. CDR3 residues: CASSPRWGVGGEQFF. CDR3 in DNA: TGTGCCAGCAGTCCTCGCTGGGGTGTCGGGGGAGAGCAGTTCTTC.

The rearrangement links TRBV11-2 to TRBJ2-7, with D perhaps TRBD2 (6 bases). The germline V and J ends were trimmed by 3 bases and 1 base, with 10 bases remaining between them. Per the germline V gene, CDR1 is SGHAT and CDR2 is FQNNGV. The CDR3 has 14 amino acids. The CDR3 loop reads CASSLGGASYEQYF. Here the CDR3 DNA reads TGTGCCAGCAGCTTGGGCGGGGCGTCCTACGAGCAGTACTTC.